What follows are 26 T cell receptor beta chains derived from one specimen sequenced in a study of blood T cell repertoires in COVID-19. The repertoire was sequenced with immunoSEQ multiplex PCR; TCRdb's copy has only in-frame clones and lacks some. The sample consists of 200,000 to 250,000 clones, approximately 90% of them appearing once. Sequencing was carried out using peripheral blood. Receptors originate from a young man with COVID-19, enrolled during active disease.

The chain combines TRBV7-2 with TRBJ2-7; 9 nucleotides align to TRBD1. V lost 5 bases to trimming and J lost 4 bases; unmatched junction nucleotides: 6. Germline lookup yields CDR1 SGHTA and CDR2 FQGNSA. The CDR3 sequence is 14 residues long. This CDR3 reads CASSLGQGWYEQYF. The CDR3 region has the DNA TGTGCCAGCAGCCTGGGACAGGGATGGTACGAGCAGTACTTC.

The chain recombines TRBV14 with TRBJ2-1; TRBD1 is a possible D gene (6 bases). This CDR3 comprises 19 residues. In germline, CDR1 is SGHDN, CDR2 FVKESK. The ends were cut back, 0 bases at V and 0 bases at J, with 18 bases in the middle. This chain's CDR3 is CASSQDRPGEYGSYNEQFF. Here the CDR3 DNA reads TGTGCCAGCAGCCAAGATAGGCCAGGGGAATACGGCTCCTACAATGAGCAGTTCTTC.

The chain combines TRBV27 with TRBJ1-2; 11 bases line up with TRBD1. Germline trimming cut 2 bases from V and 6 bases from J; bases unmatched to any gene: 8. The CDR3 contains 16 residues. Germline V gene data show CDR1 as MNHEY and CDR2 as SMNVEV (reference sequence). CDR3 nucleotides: TGTGCCAGCAGTTTAAGCTTCGGACAGGGGGCCGATGGCTACACCTTC. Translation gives CASSLSFGQGADGYTF.

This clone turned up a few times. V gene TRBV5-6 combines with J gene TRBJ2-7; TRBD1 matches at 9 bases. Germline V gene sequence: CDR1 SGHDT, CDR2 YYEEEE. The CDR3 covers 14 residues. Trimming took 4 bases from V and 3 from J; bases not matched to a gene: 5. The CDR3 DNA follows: TGTGCCAGCAGCACGGGACAGGGCAACTACGAGCAGTACTTC. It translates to CASSTGQGNYEQYF.

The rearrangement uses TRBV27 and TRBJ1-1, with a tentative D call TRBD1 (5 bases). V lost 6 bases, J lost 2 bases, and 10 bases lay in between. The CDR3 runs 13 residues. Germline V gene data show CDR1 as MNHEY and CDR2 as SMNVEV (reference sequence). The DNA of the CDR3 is TGTGCCAGCAGAGACAGTGTTAACACTGAAGCTTTCTTT. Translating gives CASRDSVNTEAFF.

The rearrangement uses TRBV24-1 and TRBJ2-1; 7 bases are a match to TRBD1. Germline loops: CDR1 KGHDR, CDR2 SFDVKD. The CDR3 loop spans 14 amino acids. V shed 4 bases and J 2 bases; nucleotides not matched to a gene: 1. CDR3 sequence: CATSETGTYNEQFF. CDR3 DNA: TGTGCCACCAGTGAGACAGGGACCTACAATGAGCAGTTCTTC.

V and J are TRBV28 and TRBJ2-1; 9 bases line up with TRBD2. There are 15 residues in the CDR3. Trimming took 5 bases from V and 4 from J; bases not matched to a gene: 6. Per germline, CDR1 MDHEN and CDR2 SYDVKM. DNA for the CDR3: TGTGCCAGCAGTACCCGACTAGCGGCATACAATGAGCAGTTCTTC. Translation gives CASSTRLAAYNEQFF.

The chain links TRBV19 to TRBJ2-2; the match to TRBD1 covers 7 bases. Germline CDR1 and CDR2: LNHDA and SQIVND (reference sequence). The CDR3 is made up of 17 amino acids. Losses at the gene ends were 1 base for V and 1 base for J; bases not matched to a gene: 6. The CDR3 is CASSIARTGLNTGELFF. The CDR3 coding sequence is TGTGCCAGTAGTATAGCCCGGACAGGATTGAACACCGGGGAGCTGTTTTTT.

CDR3 in DNA: TGTGCCAGCAGGTACATGGGGCCTCAAGAGACCCAGTACTTC. Its translation is CASRYMGPQETQYF. The rearrangement links TRBV11-2 to TRBJ2-5, with D maybe TRBD1 (5 bases). The germline V and J ends were trimmed by 6 bases and 2 bases, with 13 bases remaining between them. The CDR3 totals 14 residues. Germline V gene lookup returns CDR1 SGHAT and CDR2 FQNNGV.

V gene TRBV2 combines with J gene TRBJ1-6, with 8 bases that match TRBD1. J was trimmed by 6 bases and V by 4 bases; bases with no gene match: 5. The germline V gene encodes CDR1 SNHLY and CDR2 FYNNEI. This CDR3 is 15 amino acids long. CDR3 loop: CASSGADRVNSPLHF. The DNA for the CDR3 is TGTGCCAGCAGTGGAGCGGACAGGGTTAATTCACCCCTCCACTTT.

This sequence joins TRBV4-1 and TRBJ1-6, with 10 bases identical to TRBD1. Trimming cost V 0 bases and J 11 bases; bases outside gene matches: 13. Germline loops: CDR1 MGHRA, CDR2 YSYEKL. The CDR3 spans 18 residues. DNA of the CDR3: TGCGCCAGCAGCCAAGACGGCACGGGGACAGGGGTGTATGCACCCCTCCACTTT. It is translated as CASSQDGTGTGVYAPLHF.

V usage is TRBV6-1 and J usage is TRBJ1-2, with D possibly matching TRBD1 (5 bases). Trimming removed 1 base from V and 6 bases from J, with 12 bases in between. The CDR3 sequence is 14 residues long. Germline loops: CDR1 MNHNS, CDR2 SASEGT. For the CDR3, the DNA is TGTGCCAGCAGTGAAGGGGGCGGCACCGATGGCTACACCTTC. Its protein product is CASSEGGGTDGYTF.

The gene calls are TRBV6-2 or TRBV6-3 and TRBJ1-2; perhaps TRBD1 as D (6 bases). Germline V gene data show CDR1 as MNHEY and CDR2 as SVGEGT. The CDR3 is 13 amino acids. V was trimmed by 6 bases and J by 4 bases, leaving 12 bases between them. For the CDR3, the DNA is TGTGCCAGCAGCAAGGGACATAGCTATGGCTACACCTTC. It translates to CASSKGHSYGYTF.

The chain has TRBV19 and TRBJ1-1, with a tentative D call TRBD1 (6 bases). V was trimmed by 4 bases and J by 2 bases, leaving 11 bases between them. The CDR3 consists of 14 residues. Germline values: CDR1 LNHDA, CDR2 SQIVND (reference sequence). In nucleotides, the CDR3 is TGTGCCAGTAGTAGACAGGAGGCTAACACTGAAGCTTTCTTT. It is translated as CASSRQEANTEAFF.

The CDR3 sequence is CASKETENTEAFF. The CDR3 coding sequence is TGTGCCAGCAAAGAGACAGAGAACACTGAAGCTTTCTTT. This chain links TRBV6-6 with TRBJ1-1; tentative D call: TRBD1 (5 bases). Germline values: CDR1 MNHNY, CDR2 SVGAGI (reference sequence). This CDR3 contains 13 residues. Trimming took 7 bases from V and 1 from J, leaving 10 bases between them.

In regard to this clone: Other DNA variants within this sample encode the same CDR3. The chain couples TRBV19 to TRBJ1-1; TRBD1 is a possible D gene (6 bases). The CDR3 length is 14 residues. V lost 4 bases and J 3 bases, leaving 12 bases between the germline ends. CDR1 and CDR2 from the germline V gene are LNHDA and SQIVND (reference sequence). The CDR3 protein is CASSTGTGHTEAFF. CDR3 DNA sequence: TGTGCCAGTAGTACGGGTACAGGGCACACTGAAGCTTTCTTT.

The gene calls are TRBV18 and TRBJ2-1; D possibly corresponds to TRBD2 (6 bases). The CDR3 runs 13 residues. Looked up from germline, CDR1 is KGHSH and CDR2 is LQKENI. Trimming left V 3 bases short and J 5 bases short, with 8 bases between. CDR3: CASSPGGNNEQFF. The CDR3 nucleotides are TGTGCCAGCTCACCGGGAGGTAACAATGAGCAGTTCTTC.

CDR3: CASSGRAPYNEQFF. DNA of the CDR3: TGTGCCAGCAGCGGGCGGGCCCCCTACAATGAGCAGTTCTTC. The rearrangement uses TRBV7-2 and TRBJ2-1, with D possibly TRBD2 on 5 matching bases. Germline V gene lookup returns CDR1 SGHTA and CDR2 FQGNSA. The ends were cut back, 5 bases at V and 2 bases at J, with 10 bases in the middle. This CDR3 spans 14 amino acids.

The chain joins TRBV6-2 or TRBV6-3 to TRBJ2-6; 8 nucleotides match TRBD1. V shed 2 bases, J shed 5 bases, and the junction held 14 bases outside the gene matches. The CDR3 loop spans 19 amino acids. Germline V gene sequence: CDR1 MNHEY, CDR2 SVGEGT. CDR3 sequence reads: CASSYPTETRGLRANVLTF. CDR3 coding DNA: TGTGCCAGCAGTTACCCAACCGAGACCAGGGGGCTTAGGGCCAACGTCCTGACTTTC.

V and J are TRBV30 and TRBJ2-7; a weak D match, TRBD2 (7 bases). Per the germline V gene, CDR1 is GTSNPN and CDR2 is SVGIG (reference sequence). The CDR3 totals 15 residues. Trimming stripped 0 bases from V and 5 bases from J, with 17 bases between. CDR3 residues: CAWSVGGVKGNEQYF. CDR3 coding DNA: TGTGCCTGGAGTGTAGGGGGGGTTAAGGGGAACGAGCAGTACTTC.

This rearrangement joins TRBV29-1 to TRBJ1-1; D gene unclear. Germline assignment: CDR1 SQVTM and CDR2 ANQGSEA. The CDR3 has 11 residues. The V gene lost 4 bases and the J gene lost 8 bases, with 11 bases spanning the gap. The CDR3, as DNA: TGCAGCGTTGCAGCCGGGTCCGAAGCTTTCTTT. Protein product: CSVAAGSEAFF.

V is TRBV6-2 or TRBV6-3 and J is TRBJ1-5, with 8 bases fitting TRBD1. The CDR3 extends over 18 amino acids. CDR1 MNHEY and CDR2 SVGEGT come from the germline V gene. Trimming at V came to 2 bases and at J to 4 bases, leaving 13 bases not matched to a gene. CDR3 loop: CASSYESVNRGKNQPQHF. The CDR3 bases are TGTGCCAGCAGTTACGAGTCGGTAAACAGGGGGAAAAATCAGCCCCAGCATTTT.

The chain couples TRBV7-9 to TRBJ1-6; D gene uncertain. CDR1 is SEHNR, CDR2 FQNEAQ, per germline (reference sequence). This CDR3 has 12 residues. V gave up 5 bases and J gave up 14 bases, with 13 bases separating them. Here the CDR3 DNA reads TGTGCCAGCAGCATATACCTTCGGGCCCTCCACTTT. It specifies CASSIYLRALHF.

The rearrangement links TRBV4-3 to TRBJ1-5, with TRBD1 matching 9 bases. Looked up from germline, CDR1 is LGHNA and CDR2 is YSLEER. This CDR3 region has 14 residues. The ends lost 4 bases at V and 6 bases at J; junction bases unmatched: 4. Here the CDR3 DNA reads TGCGCCAGCAGCCCGGGGACAGGGATTCAGCCCCAGCATTTT. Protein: CASSPGTGIQPQHF.

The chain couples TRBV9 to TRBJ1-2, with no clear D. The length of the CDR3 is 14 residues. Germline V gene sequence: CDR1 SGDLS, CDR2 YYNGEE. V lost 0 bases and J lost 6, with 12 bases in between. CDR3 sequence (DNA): TGTGCCAGCAGCGTAGGCCCCACAGCACATGGCTACACCTTC. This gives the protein CASSVGPTAHGYTF.

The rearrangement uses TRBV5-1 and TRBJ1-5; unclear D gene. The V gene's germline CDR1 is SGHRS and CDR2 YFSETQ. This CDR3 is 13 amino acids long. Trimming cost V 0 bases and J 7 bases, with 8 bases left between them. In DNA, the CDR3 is TGCGCCAGCAGCTTGGACCGAGAGCAGCCCCAGCATTTT. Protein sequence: CASSLDREQPQHF.